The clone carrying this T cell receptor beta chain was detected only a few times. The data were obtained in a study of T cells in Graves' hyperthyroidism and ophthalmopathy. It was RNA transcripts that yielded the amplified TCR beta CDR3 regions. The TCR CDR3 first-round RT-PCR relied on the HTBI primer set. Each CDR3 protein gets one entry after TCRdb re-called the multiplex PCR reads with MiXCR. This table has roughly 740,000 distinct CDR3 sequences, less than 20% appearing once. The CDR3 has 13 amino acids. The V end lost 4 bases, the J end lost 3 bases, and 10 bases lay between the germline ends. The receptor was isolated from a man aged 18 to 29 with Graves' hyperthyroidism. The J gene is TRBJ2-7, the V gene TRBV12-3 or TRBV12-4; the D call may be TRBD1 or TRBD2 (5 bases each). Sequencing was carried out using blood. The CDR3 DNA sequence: TGTGCCAGCAGTTGGGACCAGCACTACGAGCAGTACTTC. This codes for CASSWDQHYEQYF.